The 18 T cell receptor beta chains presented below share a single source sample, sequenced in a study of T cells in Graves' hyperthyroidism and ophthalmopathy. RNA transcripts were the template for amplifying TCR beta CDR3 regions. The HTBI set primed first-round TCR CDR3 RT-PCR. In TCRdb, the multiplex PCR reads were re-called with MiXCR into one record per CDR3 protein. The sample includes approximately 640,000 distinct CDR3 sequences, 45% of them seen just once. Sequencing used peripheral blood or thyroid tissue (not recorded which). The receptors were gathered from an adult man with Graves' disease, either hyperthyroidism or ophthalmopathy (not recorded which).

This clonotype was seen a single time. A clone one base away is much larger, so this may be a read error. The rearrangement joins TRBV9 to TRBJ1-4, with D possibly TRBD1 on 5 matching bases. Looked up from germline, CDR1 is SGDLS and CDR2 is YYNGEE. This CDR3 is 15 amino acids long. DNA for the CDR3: TGTGCCGGCAGCACCTCAGGGACCGGTAATGAAAAACTGTTTTTT. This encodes CAGSTSGTGNEKLFF.

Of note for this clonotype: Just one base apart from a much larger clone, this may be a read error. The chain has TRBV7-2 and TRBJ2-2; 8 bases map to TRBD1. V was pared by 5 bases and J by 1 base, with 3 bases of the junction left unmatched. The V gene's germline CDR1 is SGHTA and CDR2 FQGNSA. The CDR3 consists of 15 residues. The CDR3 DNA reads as TGTGCCAGCAGCCGCGACAGGGGGAACACCGGGGAGCTGTTTTTT. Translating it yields CASSRDRGNTGELFF.

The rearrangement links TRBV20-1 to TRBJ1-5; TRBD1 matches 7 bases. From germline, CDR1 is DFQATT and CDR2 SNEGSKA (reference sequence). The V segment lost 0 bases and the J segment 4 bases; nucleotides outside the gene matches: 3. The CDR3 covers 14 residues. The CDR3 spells CSARDGTANQPQHF. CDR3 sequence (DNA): TGCAGTGCTAGAGATGGGACAGCAAATCAGCCCCAGCATTTT.

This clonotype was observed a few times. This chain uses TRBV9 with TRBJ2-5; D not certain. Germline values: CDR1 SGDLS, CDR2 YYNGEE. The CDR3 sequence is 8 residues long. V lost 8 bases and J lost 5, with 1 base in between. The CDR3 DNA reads TGTGCCAGGGAGACCCAGTACTTC. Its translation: CARETQYF.

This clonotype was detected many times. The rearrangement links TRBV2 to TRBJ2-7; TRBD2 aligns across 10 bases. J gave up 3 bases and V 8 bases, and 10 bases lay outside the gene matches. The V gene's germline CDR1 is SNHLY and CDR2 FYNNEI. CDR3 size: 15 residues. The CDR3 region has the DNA TGTGCCAGCGGCGAAGGGACTAGCGTACGCTACGAGCAGTACTTC. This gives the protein CASGEGTSVRYEQYF.

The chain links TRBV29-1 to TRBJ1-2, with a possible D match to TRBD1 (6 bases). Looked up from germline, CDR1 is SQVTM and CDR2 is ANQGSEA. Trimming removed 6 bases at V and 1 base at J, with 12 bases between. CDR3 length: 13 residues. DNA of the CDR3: TGCAGCGTGGACAGAGGCATTAACTATGGCTACACCTTC. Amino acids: CSVDRGINYGYTF.

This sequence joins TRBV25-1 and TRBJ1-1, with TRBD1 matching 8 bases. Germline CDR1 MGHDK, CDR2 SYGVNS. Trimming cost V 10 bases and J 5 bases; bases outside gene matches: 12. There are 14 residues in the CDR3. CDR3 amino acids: CATRNRGIRTEAFF. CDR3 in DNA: TGTGCCACGAGGAACAGGGGGATCCGAACTGAAGCTTTCTTT.

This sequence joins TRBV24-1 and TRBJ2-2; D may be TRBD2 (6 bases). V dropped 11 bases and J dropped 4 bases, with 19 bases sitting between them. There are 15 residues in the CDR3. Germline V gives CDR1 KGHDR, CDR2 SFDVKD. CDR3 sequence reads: CASIGDSTFTGELFF. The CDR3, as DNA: TGTGCCAGTATTGGGGACTCTACCTTCACCGGGGAGCTGTTTTTT.

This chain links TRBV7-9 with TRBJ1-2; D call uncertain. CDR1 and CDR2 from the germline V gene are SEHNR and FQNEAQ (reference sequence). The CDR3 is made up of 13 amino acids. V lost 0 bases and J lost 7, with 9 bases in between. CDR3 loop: CASSLAPGAGYTF. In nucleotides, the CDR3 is TGTGCCAGCAGCTTAGCGCCAGGAGCTGGCTACACCTTC.

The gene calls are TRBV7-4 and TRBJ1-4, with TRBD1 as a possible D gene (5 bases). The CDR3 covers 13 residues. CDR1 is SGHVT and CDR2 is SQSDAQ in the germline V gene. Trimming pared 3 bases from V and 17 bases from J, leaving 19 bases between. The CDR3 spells CASSFEGGDGYFF. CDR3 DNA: TGTGCCAGCAGCTTTGAGGGAGGGGACGGTTATTTTTTT.

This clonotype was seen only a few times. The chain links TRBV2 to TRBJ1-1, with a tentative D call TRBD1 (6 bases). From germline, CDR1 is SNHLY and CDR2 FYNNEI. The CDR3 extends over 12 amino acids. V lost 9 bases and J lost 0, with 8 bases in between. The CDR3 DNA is TGTGCCAGGGGGGGCATGAACACTGAAGCTTTCTTT. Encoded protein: CARGGMNTEAFF.

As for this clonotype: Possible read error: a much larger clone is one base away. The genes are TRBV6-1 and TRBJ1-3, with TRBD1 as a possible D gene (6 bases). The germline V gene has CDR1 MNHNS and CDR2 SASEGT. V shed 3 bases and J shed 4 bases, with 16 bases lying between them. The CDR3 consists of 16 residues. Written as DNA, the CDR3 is TGTGCCAGCAGTGATGGGGGCCGAGCATCCGGAAACACCATATATTTT. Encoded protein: CASSDGGRASGNTIYF.

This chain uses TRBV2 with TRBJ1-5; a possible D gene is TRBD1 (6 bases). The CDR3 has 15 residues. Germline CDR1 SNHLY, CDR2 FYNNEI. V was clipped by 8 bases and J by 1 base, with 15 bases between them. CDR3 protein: CASATGAMSNQPQHF. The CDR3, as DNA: TGTGCCAGCGCTACGGGGGCGATGAGCAATCAGCCCCAGCATTTT.

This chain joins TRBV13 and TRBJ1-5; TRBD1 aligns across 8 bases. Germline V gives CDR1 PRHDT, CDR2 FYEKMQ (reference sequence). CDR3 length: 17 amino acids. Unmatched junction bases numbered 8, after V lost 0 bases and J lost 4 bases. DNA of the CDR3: TGTGCCAGCAGCTTAGGCAGGGGGCCGGAAGTTAATCAGCCCCAGCATTTT. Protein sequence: CASSLGRGPEVNQPQHF.

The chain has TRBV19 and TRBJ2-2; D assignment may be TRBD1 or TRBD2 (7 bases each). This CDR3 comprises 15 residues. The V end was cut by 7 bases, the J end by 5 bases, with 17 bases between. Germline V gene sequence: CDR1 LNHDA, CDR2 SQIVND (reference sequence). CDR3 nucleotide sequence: TGTGCCAGTACCCTCAGGGGGGGAGCAACCGGGGAGCTGTTTTTT. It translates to CASTLRGGATGELFF.

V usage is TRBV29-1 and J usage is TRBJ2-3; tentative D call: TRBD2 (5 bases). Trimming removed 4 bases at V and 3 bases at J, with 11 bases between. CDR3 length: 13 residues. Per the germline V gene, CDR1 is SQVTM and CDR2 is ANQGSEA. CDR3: CSVAGIGTDTQYF. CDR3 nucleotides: TGCAGCGTTGCGGGGATCGGGACAGATACGCAGTATTTT.

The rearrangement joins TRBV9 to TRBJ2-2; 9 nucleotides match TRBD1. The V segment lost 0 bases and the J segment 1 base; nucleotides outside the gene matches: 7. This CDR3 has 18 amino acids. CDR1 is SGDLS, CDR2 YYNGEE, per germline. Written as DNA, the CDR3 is TGTGCCAGCAGCGTAGTTTTGCGGGACAGGGTGAACACCGGGGAGCTGTTTTTT. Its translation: CASSVVLRDRVNTGELFF.

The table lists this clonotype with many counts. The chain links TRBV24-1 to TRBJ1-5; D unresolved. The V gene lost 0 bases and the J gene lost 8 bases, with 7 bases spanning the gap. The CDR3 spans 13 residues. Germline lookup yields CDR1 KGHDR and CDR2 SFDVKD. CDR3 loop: CATSDLPGKPQHF. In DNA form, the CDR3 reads TGTGCCACCAGTGATTTGCCAGGAAAGCCCCAGCATTTT.